These 4 T cell receptor delta chains share one sample of origin, sequenced in a study of Vδ1+ human thymocytes. Whole-study findings and limits: Thymic TRG and TRD repertoires appeared highly polyclonal, with Gaussian CDR3 length distributions.

RNA was extracted from the cells and then reverse transcribed. CDR3 amplicons came from multiplex PCR with pooled V-gene forward and constant-region reverse primers. TCRdb re-processed the multiplex PCR reads using CATT. The sample shows over 45,000 delta-chain clones, about a sixth of them seen only once. Their antigens remain unidentified. The material sequenced was Vdelta1+ gamma-delta thymocytes from the thymus. Subset meaning: FACS-sorted CD3+ TCRalphabeta- TCRVdelta1+ TCRVdelta2- thymocytes. These receptors originate from a boy younger than two who had congenital heart surgery.

The V gene is TRDV1, the J gene TRDJ1; TRDD3 matches at 11 bases. Germline V gene lookup returns CDR1 TSWWSYY and CDR2 QGS. The CDR3 runs to 23 residues. Losses at the gene ends were 1 base for V and 0 bases for J; bases not matched to a gene: 22. The CDR3 DNA is TGTGCTCTTGGGGAACCTCCTTCCTACTTCTTGGGGGATACGGAGACTTACACCGATAAACTCATCTTT. Protein: CALGEPPSYFLGDTETYTDKLIF.

Only a few counts were recorded for this clone. The chain carries TRDV1 and TRDJ1; 7 positions match TRDD3. With 5 bases clipped from V and 3 bases from J, the junction kept 15 bases outside the gene matches. This CDR3 comprises 17 residues. The germline gives CDR1 TSWWSYY, CDR2 QGS. The DNA for the CDR3 is TGTGCTCTTGGGTCAGCTGCCGGAGTGGGGGACTCCGATAAACTCATCTTT. This gives the protein CALGSAAGVGDSDKLIF.

The genes are TRDV1 and TRDJ1; 10 positions agree with TRDD3. J was trimmed by 2 bases and V by 0 bases; bases with no gene match: 15. CDR3 size: 20 residues. Germline lookup yields CDR1 TSWWSYY and CDR2 QGS. As DNA, the CDR3 is TGTGCTCTTGGGGAACTGGGTGGCCCCACTGGGGGATGTGGGACCGATAAACTCATCTTT. It encodes CALGELGGPTGGCGTDKLIF.

The chain uses TRDV1 and TRDJ2, with D hard to call. Trimming pared 1 base from V and 10 bases from J, leaving 19 bases between. The V gene's germline CDR1 is TSWWSYY and CDR2 QGS. The CDR3 sequence is 16 residues long. Here the CDR3 reads CALGEPGIHYAQQLFF. The DNA for the CDR3 is TGTGCTCTTGGGGAACCCGGAATCCATTACGCCCAACAACTCTTCTTT.